The rows below give T cell receptor beta chains drawn from one sample of a study of tumor and adjacent non-tumor tissue in lung cancer. One entry per CDR3 protein results from TCRdb running MiXCR on the multiplex PCR reads. The data hold 90,000 to 100,000 distinct CDR3 sequences, with 75% to 85% observed a single time. Sequenced input: distant non-tumor lung tissue. All receptors come from a man aged 55 to 70 with small cell lung cancer. CDR3s include the opening cysteine and the closing phenylalanine or tryptophan. The D gene is left open where the match is weak. A row's size may be missing; if present it is once, few, many or a size class.

J gene | clone size | V gene | D gene | CDR3 DNA | CDR3 protein
TRBJ2-3 | - | TRBV6-5 | - | TGTGCCAGCAGATCGCAGGGGAGGGACACAGATACGCAGTATTTT | CASRSQGRDTDTQYF
TRBJ2-3 | medium-sized | TRBV11-2 | TRBD2 | TGTGCCAGCAGCCCCCACGGGAGGGCCGATACAGATACGCAGTATTTT | CASSPHGRADTDTQYF
TRBJ1-1 | once | TRBV6-2/TRBV6-3 | - | TGTGCCGGCAGACTGGACATCTTCACTGAAGCTTTCTTT | CAGRLDIFTEAFF
TRBJ2-3 | many | TRBV7-9 | - | TGTGCCAGCAGCTTACTGCGGACACGCACAGATACGCAGTATTTT | CASSLLRTRTDTQYF
TRBJ1-5 | - | TRBV6-5 | - | TGTGCCAGCAGTTGCCAAAGGGGGAATCAGCCCCAGCATTTT | CASSCQRGNQPQHF
TRBJ2-3 | - | TRBV11-3 | - | TGTGCCAGCAGCCAACCTACAGATACGCAGTATTTT | CASSQPTDTQYF
TRBJ1-5 | - | TRBV6-5 | - | TGTGCAAGCAGTCTCCGAGAGGGTGGATATGGTTTCAATCAGCCCCAGCATTTT | CASSLREGGYGFNQPQHF
TRBJ2-3 | - | TRBV11-3 | - | TGTGCCAGCAGCTCCTCTTCCGGGGGCACAGATACGCAGTATTTT | CASSSSSGGTDTQYF
TRBJ2-7 | - | TRBV11-3 | - | TGTGCCAGCAGCTACGGGCAGGGAAGTGTGCACGAGCAGTATTTC | CASSYGQGSVHEQYF
TRBJ1-6 | many | TRBV6-5 | - | TGTGCCAGCAGTTGGGCCTATAATTCACCCCTCCACTTT | CASSWAYNSPLHF
TRBJ2-3 | - | TRBV11-2 | TRBD2 | TGTACCAGCAGAACAGGCCTAGCGGTAGAAGATACGCAGTATTTT | CTSRTGLAVEDTQYF
TRBJ2-2 | many | TRBV12-3/TRBV12-4 | - | TGTGCCAGCAGTTTACTAAGCGGCTTGGGCGGGGAGCTGTTTTTT | CASSLLSGLGGELFF
TRBJ2-1 | - | TRBV5-5 | - | TGTGCCAGCAGCTTGATGGCGACGACTAATGAGCAGTTCTTC | CASSLMATTNEQFF
TRBJ1-1 | - | TRBV11-3 | - | TGTGCCAGCTTGGAAGGGGGTAGAGGTACTGAAGCTTTCTTT | CASLEGGRGTEAFF
TRBJ2-5 | - | TRBV28 | - | TGTGCCAGCAGTATATCGTATCAAGAGACCCAGTACTTC | CASSISYQETQYF
TRBJ2-7 | once | TRBV5-6 | TRBD2 | TGTGCCAGCCTAGTACAGAATAGCGGGAGAAAATTGTCCCACGAGCAGTACTTC | CASLVQNSGRKLSHEQYF
TRBJ2-1 | - | TRBV11-2 | TRBD2 | TGTGCCAGCTGCTCCGGGGGGGGGACTAGCGGGAGGATCTACAATGAGCAGTTCTTC | CASCSGGGTSGRIYNEQFF
TRBJ1-4 | - | TRBV7-9 | - | TGTGCCAGCAGCTTAGTGCAGCAGCGGAATGAAAAACTGTTTTTT | CASSLVQQRNEKLFF
TRBJ2-3 | - | TRBV5-1 | TRBD2 | TGCGCCAGCAGCTGGACTAGCGGGAGGCCCACATATATGCAGTATTTT | CASSWTSGRPTYMQYF
TRBJ2-3 | many | TRBV6-1 | - | TGTGCCAGCAGTCATCGACGGTTTGTGATTAGCACAGATACGCAGTATTTT | CASSHRRFVISTDTQYF
TRBJ2-5 | - | TRBV29-1 | - | TGCAGCGTTGGGTGGGACGTCATGGAGACCCAGTACTTC | CSVGWDVMETQYF
TRBJ2-5 | - | TRBV6-1 | - | TGTGCCAGTAGGGATTGGGCTAGCGAGAAAGAGACCCAGTACTTC | CASRDWASEKETQYF
TRBJ2-5 | once | TRBV6-1 | - | TGTGCCAGCAGTGAAGACGAGGCGGGGACCCAGCACTTC | CASSEDEAGTQHF
TRBJ2-1 | - | TRBV4-2 | TRBD1 | TGTGTCAGCAGCCAAGACTCGTCCAGGGGGCGCGAGCAATTCTTC | CVSSQDSSRGREQFF
TRBJ1-5 | - | TRBV20-1 | - | TGCAGTGCAAAGACGGCGGATGTAGATCAGCCCCAGCATTTT | CSAKTADVDQPQHF
TRBJ2-5 | - | TRBV12-3/TRBV12-4 | TRBD1 | TGTGCTAACGGTTTAGTGGACAGGGAAGAGACCCAGTACTTC | CANGLVDREETQYF
TRBJ1-1 | many | TRBV28 | - | TGTGCCAGCAGTCTGGGCCAGACAGGGAACACTGAAGCTTTCTTT | CASSLGQTGNTEAFF
TRBJ1-2 | - | TRBV28 | - | TGTGCCAGCAGTTTCCCAGTGCATAACAATGGCTACACCTTC | CASSFPVHNNGYTF
TRBJ2-1 | - | TRBV12-3/TRBV12-4 | - | TGTGCCAGCAGCTACGAGACAGAGCACAATGAGCATTTCTTC | CASSYETEHNEHFF
TRBJ1-3 | - | TRBV4-2 | - | TGTGCCAGCAGCCGGGCGCATAAATGGGCAGCCTCTGGAAACACCATATATTTT | CASSRAHKWAASGNTIYF
TRBJ2-2 | - | TRBV20-1 | - | TGCAGTGCTAGAGAAGCTAGCGTGGACGCCGGGGAGCTGTGTTTT | CSAREASVDAGELCF
TRBJ1-1 | - | TRBV29-1 | - | TGCAGCATTGAACCAAGGGACACTGAAGCTTCCTTT | CSIEPRDTEASF
TRBJ2-5 | - | TRBV12-3/TRBV12-4 | TRBD1 | TGTGCCAGCAATATATTGGACAGGGAAGAGACCCAGTACTTC | CASNILDREETQYF
TRBJ1-1 | - | TRBV12-3/TRBV12-4 | - | TGTGCCAGCGGTTTAGTAGGGGTTGAGGCTTTCTTT | CASGLVGVEAFF
TRBJ1-1 | many | TRBV20-1 | TRBD1 | TGCAGTGCTGGGAGGGGACAGACGAACACTGAAGCTTTCTTT | CSAGRGQTNTEAFF
TRBJ1-5 | - | TRBV11-2 | - | TGTGCCAGCAGCCCCGGGACATGGGGTATTCAGTCCCAGCACTTT | CASSPGTWGIQSQHF
TRBJ1-1 | - | TRBV4-1 | - | TGCACGAGCAGCCATGTTCCAGGGCGTGGCACTGAAGCTTTCTTT | CTSSHVPGRGTEAFF
TRBJ2-3 | few | TRBV25-1 | TRBD2 | TGTGCCAGCAGTGCGACCACACTAGCGGCGAGCACAGATACGCAGTATTTT | CASSATTLAASTDTQYF
TRBJ1-1 | - | TRBV6-1 | - | TGTGCCAGCAGTGGGGCGTTAGGGGTGAGCACTGAAGCTTTCTTT | CASSGALGVSTEAFF
TRBJ2-3 | - | TRBV20-1 | - | TGCAGTGCTACCTCTGGTACTGAGGAACGTACGAAGTATTTT | CSATSGTEERTKYF
TRBJ2-3 | - | TRBV6-1 | - | TGTGCCAGCACTGTCAGCACCGGGTTTACTGATACGCAGTATTTT | CASTVSTGFTDTQYF
TRBJ2-3 | once | TRBV6-6 | - | TGTGCCAGCAGTTACTCCGAGGTATCATCAGATACGGAGTATTTT | CASSYSEVSSDTEYF
TRBJ2-1 | - | TRBV20-1 | - | TGCAGTGCAAGAGCGCCGGGGCGGTTGGTCTTC | CSARAPGRLVF
TRBJ1-2 | - | TRBV7-9 | - | TGTGCCAGCAGCCATACTCAGTGGGCAAACTATGGCTACACCTTC | CASSHTQWANYGYTF
TRBJ2-6 | once | TRBV12-3/TRBV12-4 | - | TGTACCAGCAGTTCCGATAACAGGGACTCTGGGGCCAGCGTCCTGACTTTC | CTSSSDNRDSGASVLTF
TRBJ2-3 | many | TRBV29-1 | - | TGCAGCGTTCAGACTAGTTTGGGCACAGATACGCAGTATTTT | CSVQTSLGTDTQYF
TRBJ2-7 | few | TRBV5-1 | - | TGCGCCAGCAGCTTGGTAGGCTCCTACGAGCAGTACTTC | CASSLVGSYEQYF
TRBJ2-3 | - | TRBV6-1 | - | TGTGCCAGCAGTCATCGACAGTTTGTGATTAGGACAGATAGGCAGTATTTT | CASSHRQFVIRTDRQYF
TRBJ2-1 | - | TRBV7-8 | - | TGTGTCAGCAGCCCCGGGACAAGGGCTTACAATGGGCAGTTCTTC | CVSSPGTRAYNGQFF